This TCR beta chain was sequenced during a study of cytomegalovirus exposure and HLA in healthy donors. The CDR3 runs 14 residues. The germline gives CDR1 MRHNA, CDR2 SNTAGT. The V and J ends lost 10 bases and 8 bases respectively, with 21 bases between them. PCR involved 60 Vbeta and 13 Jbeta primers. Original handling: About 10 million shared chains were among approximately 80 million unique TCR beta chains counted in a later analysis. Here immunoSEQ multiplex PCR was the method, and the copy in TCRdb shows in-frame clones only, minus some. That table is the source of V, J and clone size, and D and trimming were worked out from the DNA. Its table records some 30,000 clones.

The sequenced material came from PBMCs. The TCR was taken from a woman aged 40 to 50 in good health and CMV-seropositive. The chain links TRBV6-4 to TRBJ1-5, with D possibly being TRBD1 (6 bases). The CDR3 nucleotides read TGTGCCATCCCGCCTCGGACAGAAGGTGAGCCCCAGCATTTT. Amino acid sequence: CAIPPRTEGEPQHF.